This TCR beta chain was retrieved from a study of T-cell reconstitution after alpha-beta-depleted transplantation in children. There are 15 residues in the CDR3. With 1 base clipped from V and 6 bases from J, the junction kept 7 bases outside the gene matches. Germline CDR1 is MGHDK and CDR2 is SYGVNS. Construction of the TCRbeta library involved unique molecular identifiers. Using its own MiXCR run on the PCR reads, TCRdb lists one record per CDR3 protein. The sample lists around 400,000 distinct CDR3 sequences, approximately 10% occurring once. This clonotype has a handful of counts. The sequence was obtained from a human donor who donated a stem cell graft to a child with acute myeloid leukemia. The material was PBMCs from the stem cell graft donor, obtained from the stem cell graft. The chain uses TRBV25-1 and TRBJ2-5; 8 positions agree with TRBD1. For the CDR3, the DNA is TGTGCCAGCAGTGAATGGGCAGGGGGCGCAAAGACCCAGTACTTC. It is translated as CASSEWAGGAKTQYF. Based on the CDR3 plus reference TRBV25-1 and TRBJ2-5, the full variable domain is EADIYQTPRYLVIGTGKKITLECSQTMGHDKMYWYQQDPGMELHLIHYSYGVNSTEKGDLSSESTVSRIRTEHFPLTLESARPSHTSQYLCASSEWAGGAKTQYFGPGTRLLVL.